The clone carrying this T cell receptor beta chain has only one observation. The data belong to a study of blood T cell repertoires in COVID-19. About the study: From T cells, B-cell-depleted T cells, or PBMCs came the material, which was cDNA or gDNA.

Original processing methods: Reference gene primers were amplified, and this amplification served to estimate nucleated cell counts. TCRdb's copy holds only in-frame clones and misses some; the assay was immunoSEQ multiplex PCR. V and J calls and clone size come straight from that table; D and trimming were deduced from the DNA. Of 250,000 to 300,000 clones in the sample, about four fifths were seen once. V was pared by 2 bases and J by 3 bases, with 5 bases between. The CDR3 totals 12 residues. Germline assignment: CDR1 SNHLY and CDR2 FYNNEI. The rearrangement links TRBV2 to TRBJ2-7; maybe TRBD1 (5 bases). This TCR derives from an elderly man with acute or convalescent COVID-19. Sequenced: peripheral blood. CDR3 residues: CASSERGYEQYF. In DNA, the CDR3 is TGTGCCAGCAGTGAAAGGGGCTACGAGCAGTACTTC.